The TCR beta chain under discussion was sequenced for a study of blood T cell repertoires in COVID-19. Generated by immunoSEQ multiplex PCR, the TCRdb table keeps only in-frame clones and is missing some. The repertoire consists of 210,000 or so clones, with 80% occurring once and the leading ten covering roughly 5%. CDR1 is LNHDA and CDR2 is SQIVND in the germline V gene (reference sequence). Trimming removed 1 base at V and 0 bases at J, with 13 bases between. The CDR3 runs to 18 residues. The source is a human donor in a cohort sampled during active COVID-19. J is TRBJ2-6 and V is TRBV19, with unresolved D. Sequencing input: peripheral blood. Written as DNA, the CDR3 is TGTGCCAGTAGTATAGGGTTCAGTACCCTCTCTGGGGCCAACGTCCTGACTTTC. Its translation: CASSIGFSTLSGANVLTF.